Following are 2 T cell receptor beta chains from one sample sequenced in a study of vaccination effects on CD4 cells after COVID-19. Prior to sequencing, the ViraFEST assay stimulated PBMC with viral peptide pools, which expanded the antigen-specific CD4+ T cells. The culture ran for 10 days before CD4+ T cells were isolated. Every participant took two doses of the BNT162b2 or mRNA-1273 vaccine. No antigens are known for them. The data were produced by immunoSEQ multiplex PCR, yet TCRdb's version contains in-frame clones alone and is incomplete. The repertoire has more than 12,000 clones, around 75% of them found once; the top ten carry roughly 25%. The sequenced sample was CD4+ T cells from PBMCs cultured with HCoV-NL63 spike peptides, obtained after COVID-19 vaccination. The receptors were sampled from a human donor who received a COVID-19 vaccine.

This chain connects TRBV5-1 to TRBJ2-5; D perhaps matches TRBD1 (5 bases). Trimming pared 0 bases from V and 3 bases from J, leaving 9 bases between. Germline loops: CDR1 SGHRS, CDR2 YFSETQ. The CDR3 totals 14 residues. CDR3 nucleotide sequence: TGCGCCAGCAGCTTGGGGGCAGGGAAAGAGACCCAGTACTTC. This gives the protein CASSLGAGKETQYF.

The chain carries TRBV5-4 and TRBJ2-6, with TRBD1 matching 7 bases. CDR1 and CDR2 from the germline V gene are SGHNT and YYREEE (reference sequence). J was trimmed by 1 base and V by 3 bases; bases with no gene match: 7. This CDR3 has 17 residues. This chain's CDR3 is CASSSGTALSGANVLTF. As DNA, the CDR3 is TGTGCCAGCAGCTCCGGGACAGCCCTTTCTGGGGCCAACGTCCTGACTTTC.